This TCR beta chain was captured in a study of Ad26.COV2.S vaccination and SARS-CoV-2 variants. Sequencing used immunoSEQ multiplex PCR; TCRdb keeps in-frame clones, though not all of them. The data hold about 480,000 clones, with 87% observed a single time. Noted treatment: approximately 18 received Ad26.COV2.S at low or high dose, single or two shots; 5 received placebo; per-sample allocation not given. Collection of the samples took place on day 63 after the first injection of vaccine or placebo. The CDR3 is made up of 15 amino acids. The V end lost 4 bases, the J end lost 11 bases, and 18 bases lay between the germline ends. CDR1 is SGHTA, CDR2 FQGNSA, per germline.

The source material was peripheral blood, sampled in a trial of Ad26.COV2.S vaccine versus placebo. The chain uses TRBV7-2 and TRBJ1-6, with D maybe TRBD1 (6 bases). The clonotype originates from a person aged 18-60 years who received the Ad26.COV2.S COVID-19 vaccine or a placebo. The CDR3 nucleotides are TGTGCCAGCAGCTCCTTCGGGGGCGGAGGGCCACCCCTCCACTTT. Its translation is CASSSFGGGGPPLHF.